This is a list of T cell receptor beta chains from one sample in a study of radiotherapy plus CTLA-4 blockade in lung cancer. This table comes from immunoSEQ multiplex PCR, and its TCRdb copy is limited to in-frame clones, with some not included. The table has about 87,000 clones, about 87% seen once. Sample: peripheral blood, taken from a patient treated with radiotherapy plus ipilimumab. Receptors were obtained from a human donor with non-small cell lung cancer that progressed on radiotherapy plus ipilimumab. The CDR3 runs from the conserved cysteine through the conserved F or W. A D gene is named only where the DNA matches it firmly. For some rows the clone size is stated as once, few or many, or as a class when expanded; others skip it.

abundance: .; j_gene: TRBJ1-3; v_gene: TRBV9; d_gene: .; CDR3nt: TGTGCCAGCACCGGGACGCCTAACTCTGGAAACACCATATATTTT; CDR3aa: CASTGTPNSGNTIYF
abundance: .; j_gene: TRBJ1-3; v_gene: TRBV18; d_gene: .; CDR3nt: TGTGCCAGCTCACCAGTACCCGGAAACTCTGGAAACACCATATATTTT; CDR3aa: CASSPVPGNSGNTIYF
abundance: .; j_gene: TRBJ2-3; v_gene: TRBV11-3; d_gene: TRBD1; CDR3nt: TGTGCCAGCAGCTTCCGGGACAGTAGCACAGATACGCAGTATTTT; CDR3aa: CASSFRDSSTDTQYF
abundance: .; j_gene: TRBJ2-7; v_gene: TRBV14; d_gene: TRBD1; CDR3nt: TGTGCCAGCAGCCAGAAATGGACAGGGGCAACCTACGAGCAGTACTTC; CDR3aa: CASSQKWTGATYEQYF
abundance: few; j_gene: TRBJ1-5; v_gene: TRBV9; d_gene: .; CDR3nt: TGTGCCAGCAGCGTAGCGGATGGACGGCCCCAGCATTTT; CDR3aa: CASSVADGRPQHF
abundance: .; j_gene: TRBJ2-6; v_gene: TRBV4-1; d_gene: TRBD1; CDR3nt: TGCGCCAGCAGCCAAGATGGACAGGGGGCTTTCGGGGCCAACGTCCTGACTTTC; CDR3aa: CASSQDGQGAFGANVLTF
abundance: .; j_gene: TRBJ2-2; v_gene: TRBV18; d_gene: .; CDR3nt: TGTGCCAGCTCAGGGCAAAACACCGGGGAGCTGTTTTTT; CDR3aa: CASSGQNTGELFF
abundance: few; j_gene: TRBJ2-1; v_gene: TRBV21-1; d_gene: .; CDR3nt: TGTGCCAGCAGCCTTCGGGCCCCGTACAATGAGCAGTTCTTC; CDR3aa: CASSLRAPYNEQFF
abundance: .; j_gene: TRBJ1-5; v_gene: TRBV7-9; d_gene: .; CDR3nt: TGTGCCAGCAGCTTAACCGGGAACGAGCCCCAGCATTTT; CDR3aa: CASSLTGNEPQHF
abundance: .; j_gene: TRBJ1-1; v_gene: TRBV18; d_gene: TRBD1; CDR3nt: TGTGCCAGCTCACCTGACAGGGGGACTGAAGCTTTCTTT; CDR3aa: CASSPDRGTEAFF
abundance: .; j_gene: TRBJ2-2; v_gene: TRBV4-3; d_gene: TRBD1; CDR3nt: TGCGCCAGCAGCCAGCAAATCCCGGGACAGGGGAAGGGCACCGGGGAGCTGTTTTTT; CDR3aa: CASSQQIPGQGKGTGELFF
abundance: .; j_gene: TRBJ1-1; v_gene: TRBV6-6; d_gene: TRBD1; CDR3nt: TGTGCCAGCAGTTCCCGGACAGGGCCGAACACTGAAGCTTTCTTT; CDR3aa: CASSSRTGPNTEAFF
abundance: once; j_gene: TRBJ2-5; v_gene: TRBV7-2; d_gene: TRBD1; CDR3nt: TGTGCCAGCACCCGGACAGGGCGGGAGACCCAGTACTTC; CDR3aa: CASTRTGRETQYF
abundance: .; j_gene: TRBJ2-7; v_gene: TRBV29-1; d_gene: TRBD2; CDR3nt: TGCAGCGTTGAATGGGGGGGGTCCTACGAGCAGTACTTC; CDR3aa: CSVEWGGSYEQYF
abundance: .; j_gene: TRBJ1-6; v_gene: TRBV28; d_gene: .; CDR3nt: TGTGCCAGCAGCAGGGTTTTGAATTCACCCCTCCACTTT; CDR3aa: CASSRVLNSPLHF
abundance: .; j_gene: TRBJ2-1; v_gene: TRBV5-4; d_gene: .; CDR3nt: TGTGCCAGCAGCTTGGCGGGAGCCACCTCCTACAATGAGCAGTTCTTC; CDR3aa: CASSLAGATSYNEQFF
abundance: .; j_gene: TRBJ2-5; v_gene: TRBV5-1; d_gene: .; CDR3nt: TGCGCCAGCAGCTTGGTCAGCTTGGAGGGTGGGGAGACCCAGTACTTC; CDR3aa: CASSLVSLEGGETQYF
abundance: .; j_gene: TRBJ1-4; v_gene: TRBV15; d_gene: .; CDR3nt: TGTGCCACCGGGTGGCAGCGTAATGAAAAACTGTTTTTT; CDR3aa: CATGWQRNEKLFF
abundance: .; j_gene: TRBJ2-1; v_gene: TRBV14; d_gene: TRBD2; CDR3nt: TGTGCCAGCAGCCCTCGGACGGGAGGGGCCTACAATGAGCAGTTCTTC; CDR3aa: CASSPRTGGAYNEQFF
abundance: .; j_gene: TRBJ2-7; v_gene: TRBV7-6; d_gene: .; CDR3nt: TGTGCCAGCAGCAACCCCCGGGGACCCTCCTTCTCCTACGAGCAGTACTTC; CDR3aa: CASSNPRGPSFSYEQYF
abundance: few; j_gene: TRBJ2-7; v_gene: TRBV4-3; d_gene: .; CDR3nt: TGCGCCAGCAGCCGCGAGTCGAATCGACACTACGAGCAGTACTTC; CDR3aa: CASSRESNRHYEQYF
abundance: once; j_gene: TRBJ2-7; v_gene: TRBV27; d_gene: .; CDR3nt: TGTGCCAGCGGACGTCAGAGCTCCTACGAGCAGTACTTC; CDR3aa: CASGRQSSYEQYF
abundance: .; j_gene: TRBJ2-1; v_gene: TRBV30; d_gene: TRBD2; CDR3nt: TGTGCCTGGAGTGTACTCTCTAGCGGGAGGGCCAGAGATCGGTACAATGAGCAGTTCTTC; CDR3aa: CAWSVLSSGRARDRYNEQFF
abundance: .; j_gene: TRBJ2-7; v_gene: TRBV5-1; d_gene: .; CDR3nt: TGCGCCAGCAGCTCTTGGGACTGGACCCCTTTCTACGAGCAGTACTTC; CDR3aa: CASSSWDWTPFYEQYF
abundance: .; j_gene: TRBJ1-5; v_gene: TRBV27; d_gene: .; CDR3nt: TGTGCCAGCAGTTTCAGCAATCAGCCCCAGCATTTT; CDR3aa: CASSFSNQPQHF
abundance: .; j_gene: TRBJ1-2; v_gene: TRBV7-2; d_gene: .; CDR3nt: TGTGCCAGCAGCTTAGGCGGGCAGATTTATGGCTACACCTTC; CDR3aa: CASSLGGQIYGYTF
abundance: .; j_gene: TRBJ1-4; v_gene: TRBV4-1; d_gene: TRBD1; CDR3nt: TGCGCCAGCAGCCTACAGGGGGCAGGCATGTTGGATGAAAAACTGTTTTTT; CDR3aa: CASSLQGAGMLDEKLFF
abundance: few; j_gene: TRBJ1-2; v_gene: TRBV14; d_gene: TRBD1; CDR3nt: TGTGCCAGCAGTCCACAGGGGGCGGATGGCTACACCTTC; CDR3aa: CASSPQGADGYTF
abundance: .; j_gene: TRBJ1-1; v_gene: TRBV5-1; d_gene: .; CDR3nt: TGCGCCAGCAGCTTGGGGACAGCTATAGACACTGAAGCTTTCTTT; CDR3aa: CASSLGTAIDTEAFF
abundance: .; j_gene: TRBJ2-7; v_gene: TRBV30; d_gene: TRBD1; CDR3nt: TGTGCCTGTGACAGGGGGTACGAGCAGTACTTC; CDR3aa: CACDRGYEQYF
abundance: .; j_gene: TRBJ1-2; v_gene: TRBV27; d_gene: TRBD1; CDR3nt: TGTGCCAGCAGTCCGACAGGGTCCGTTGGCTACACCTTC; CDR3aa: CASSPTGSVGYTF
abundance: .; j_gene: TRBJ2-1; v_gene: TRBV7-7; d_gene: .; CDR3nt: TGTGCTAGCAGCCCCGGGCGGCTCATCAACCACAATGAGCAGTTCTTC; CDR3aa: CASSPGRLINHNEQFF
abundance: .; j_gene: TRBJ1-3; v_gene: TRBV18; d_gene: TRBD1; CDR3nt: TGTGCCAGCTCACTACAGGGGGCGAGTCACTCTGGAAACACCATATATTTT; CDR3aa: CASSLQGASHSGNTIYF
abundance: .; j_gene: TRBJ2-7; v_gene: TRBV27; d_gene: TRBD1; CDR3nt: TGTGCCAGCAGTTTTTGGGGGACAGGGGGCTACGAGCAGTACTTC; CDR3aa: CASSFWGTGGYEQYF
abundance: .; j_gene: TRBJ2-5; v_gene: TRBV30; d_gene: .; CDR3nt: TGTGCCTGGAGTGTTCTAGGGGAGACCCAGTACTTC; CDR3aa: CAWSVLGETQYF
abundance: few; j_gene: TRBJ1-2; v_gene: TRBV5-5; d_gene: TRBD1; CDR3nt: TGTGCCAGCAGCTTGGCAGGGGGCGTCGGAGGCTACACCTTC; CDR3aa: CASSLAGGVGGYTF
abundance: .; j_gene: TRBJ1-5; v_gene: TRBV6-6; d_gene: .; CDR3nt: TGTGCCAGCAGTTCTACGTATTGGGGCAATCAGCCCCAGCATTTT; CDR3aa: CASSSTYWGNQPQHF
abundance: .; j_gene: TRBJ1-5; v_gene: TRBV4-3; d_gene: TRBD1; CDR3nt: TGCGCCAGCAGCCAAGATTGGCAGGGGGCCCAGCCCCAGCATTTT; CDR3aa: CASSQDWQGAQPQHF